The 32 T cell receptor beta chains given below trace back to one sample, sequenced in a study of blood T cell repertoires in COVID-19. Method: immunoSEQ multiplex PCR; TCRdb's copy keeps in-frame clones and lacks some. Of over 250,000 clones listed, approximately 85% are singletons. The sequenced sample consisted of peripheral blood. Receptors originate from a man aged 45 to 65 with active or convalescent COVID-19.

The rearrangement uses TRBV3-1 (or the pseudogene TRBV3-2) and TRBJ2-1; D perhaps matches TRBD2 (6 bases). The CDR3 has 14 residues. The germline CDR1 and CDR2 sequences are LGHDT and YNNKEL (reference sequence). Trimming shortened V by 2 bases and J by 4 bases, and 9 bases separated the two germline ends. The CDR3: CASSQLGGYNEQFF. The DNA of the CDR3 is TGTGCCAGCAGCCAACTGGGGGGTTACAATGAGCAGTTCTTC.

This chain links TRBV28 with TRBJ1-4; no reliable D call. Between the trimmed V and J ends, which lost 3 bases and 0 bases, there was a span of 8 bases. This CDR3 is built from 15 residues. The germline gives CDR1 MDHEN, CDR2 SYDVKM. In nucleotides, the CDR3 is TGTGCCAGCAGTTTCTCGGACTCAACTAATGAAAAACTGTTTTTT. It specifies CASSFSDSTNEKLFF.

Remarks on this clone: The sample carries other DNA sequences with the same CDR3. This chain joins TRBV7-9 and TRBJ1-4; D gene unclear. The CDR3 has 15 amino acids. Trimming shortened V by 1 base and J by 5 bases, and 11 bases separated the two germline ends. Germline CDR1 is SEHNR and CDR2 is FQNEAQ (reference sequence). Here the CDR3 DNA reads TGTGCCAGCAGCTTAGTTACGGGAAAGAATGAAAAACTGTTTTTT. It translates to CASSLVTGKNEKLFF.

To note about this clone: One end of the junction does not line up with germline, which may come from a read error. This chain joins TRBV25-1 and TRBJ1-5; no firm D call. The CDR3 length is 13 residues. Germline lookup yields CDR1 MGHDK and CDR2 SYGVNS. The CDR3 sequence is CASSESPGSAPAF. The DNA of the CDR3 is TGTGCCAGCAGTGAATCCCCGGGATCAGCCCCAGCATTT.

Written as DNA, the CDR3 is TGTGCCAGCAGCTTGTGGGGCAGGGGCTTCTCTGGCTACACCTTC. Protein product: CASSLWGRGFSGYTF. The V call is TRBV5-4, the J call TRBJ1-2; TRBD1 is a possible D gene (6 bases). V was trimmed by 1 base and J by 7 bases, leaving 17 bases between them. Germline assignment: CDR1 SGHNT and CDR2 YYREEE (reference sequence). The CDR3 covers 15 residues. Filled out from reference TRBV5-4 and TRBJ1-2, the complete variable domain reads ETGVTQSPTHLIKTRGQQVTLRCSSQSGHNTVSWYQQALGQGPQFIFQYYREEENGRGNFPPRFSGLQFPNYSSELNVNALELDDSALYLCASSLWGRGFSGYTFGSGTRLTVV.

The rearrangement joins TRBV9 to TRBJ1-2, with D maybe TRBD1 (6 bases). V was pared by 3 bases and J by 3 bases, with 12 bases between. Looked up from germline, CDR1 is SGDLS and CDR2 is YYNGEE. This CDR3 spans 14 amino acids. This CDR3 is CASSATRTDYGYTF. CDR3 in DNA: TGTGCCAGCAGCGCGACCCGGACAGACTATGGCTACACCTTC.

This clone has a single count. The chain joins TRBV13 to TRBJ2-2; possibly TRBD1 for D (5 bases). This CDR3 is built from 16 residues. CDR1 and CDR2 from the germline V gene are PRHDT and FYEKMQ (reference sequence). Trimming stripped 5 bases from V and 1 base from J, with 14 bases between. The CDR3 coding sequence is TGTGCCAGCAGCCAGTGGGGCGGAGTGAACACCGGGGAGCTGTTTTTT. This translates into CASSQWGGVNTGELFF.

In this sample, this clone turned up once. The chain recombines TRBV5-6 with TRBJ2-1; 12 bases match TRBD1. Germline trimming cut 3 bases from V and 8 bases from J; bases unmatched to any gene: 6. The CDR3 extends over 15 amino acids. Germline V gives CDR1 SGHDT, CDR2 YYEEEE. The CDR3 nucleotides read TGTGCCAGCAGCTGGAGGGACAGGGGGCACTATGAGCAGTTCTTC. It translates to CASSWRDRGHYEQFF.

CDR3: CASVSAGGTDTQYF. The DNA for the CDR3 is TGTGCCAGCGTTTCCGCGGGTGGCACAGATACGCAGTATTTT. The chain couples TRBV25-1 to TRBJ2-3; tentative D call: TRBD2 (5 bases). The CDR3 totals 14 residues. V lost 8 bases, J lost 1 base, and 13 bases lay in between. Germline V lookup: CDR1 MGHDK, CDR2 SYGVNS. Full variable domain (remainder filled in from reference TRBV25-1 and TRBJ2-3): EADIYQTPRYLVIGTGKKITLECSQTMGHDKMYWYQQDPGMELHLIHYSYGVNSTEKGDLSSESTVSRIRTEHFPLTLESARPSHTSQYLCASVSAGGTDTQYFGPGTRLTVL.

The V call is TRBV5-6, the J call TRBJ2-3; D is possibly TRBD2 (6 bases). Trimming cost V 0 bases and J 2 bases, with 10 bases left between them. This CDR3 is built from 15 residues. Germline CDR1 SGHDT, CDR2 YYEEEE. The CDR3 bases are TGTGCCAGCAGCTTGGGCGGGGCCCCCACAGATACGCAGTATTTT. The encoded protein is CASSLGGAPTDTQYF. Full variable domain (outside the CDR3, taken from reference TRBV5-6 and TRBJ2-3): DAGVTQSPTHLIKTRGQQVTLRCSPKSGHDTVSWYQQALGQGPQFIFQYYEEEERQRGNFPDRFSGHQFPNYSSELNVNALLLGDSALYLCASSLGGAPTDTQYFGPGTRLTVL.

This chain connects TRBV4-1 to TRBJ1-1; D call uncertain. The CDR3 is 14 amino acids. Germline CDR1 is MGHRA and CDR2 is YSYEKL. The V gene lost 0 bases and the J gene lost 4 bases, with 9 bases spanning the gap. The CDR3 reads CASSQDLFGTEAFF. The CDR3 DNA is TGCGCCAGCAGCCAAGACCTTTTCGGCACTGAAGCTTTCTTT.

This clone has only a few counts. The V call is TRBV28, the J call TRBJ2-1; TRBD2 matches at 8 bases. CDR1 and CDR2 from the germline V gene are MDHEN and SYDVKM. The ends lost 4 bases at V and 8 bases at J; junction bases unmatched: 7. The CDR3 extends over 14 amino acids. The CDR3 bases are TGTGCCAGCAGTTCAATCCCAGCGGGGGATGAGCAGTTCTTC. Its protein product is CASSSIPAGDEQFF.

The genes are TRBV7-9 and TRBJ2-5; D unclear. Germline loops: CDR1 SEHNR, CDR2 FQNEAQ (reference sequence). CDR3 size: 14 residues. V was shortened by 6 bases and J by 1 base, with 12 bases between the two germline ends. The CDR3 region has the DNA TGTGCCAGCAGTCCAGACACCAGCCAAGAGACCCAGTACTTC. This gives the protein CASSPDTSQETQYF.

The CDR3 protein is CSVSSRSGANVLTF. In nucleotides, the CDR3 is TGCAGCGTTTCTTCCCGCTCTGGGGCCAACGTCCTGACTTTC. The chain links TRBV29-1 to TRBJ2-6; D not resolved. Germline V gene lookup returns CDR1 SQVTM and CDR2 ANQGSEA. V lost 5 bases, J lost 0 bases, and 8 bases lay in between. The CDR3 is made up of 14 amino acids.

CDR3 sequence: CATSDSGDRGAFF. Written as DNA, the CDR3 is TGTGCCACCAGTGATTCTGGGGACAGGGGGGCTTTCTTT. The gene calls are TRBV24-1 and TRBJ1-1, with TRBD1 matching over 11 bases. The CDR3 sequence is 13 residues long. With 2 bases clipped from V and 11 bases from J, the junction kept 3 bases outside the gene matches. CDR1 and CDR2 from the germline V gene are KGHDR and SFDVKD.

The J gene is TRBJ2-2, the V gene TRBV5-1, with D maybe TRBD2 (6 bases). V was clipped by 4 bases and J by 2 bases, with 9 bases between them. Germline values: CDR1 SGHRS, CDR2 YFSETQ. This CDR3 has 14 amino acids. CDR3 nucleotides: TGCGCCAGCAGCCCCGGGGGTAACACCGGGGAGCTGTTTTTT. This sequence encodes CASSPGGNTGELFF.

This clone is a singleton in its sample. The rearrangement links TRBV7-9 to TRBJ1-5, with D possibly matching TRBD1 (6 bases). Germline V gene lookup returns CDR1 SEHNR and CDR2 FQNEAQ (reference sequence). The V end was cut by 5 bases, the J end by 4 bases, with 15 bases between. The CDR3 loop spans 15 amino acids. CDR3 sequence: CASSQQGLENQPQHF. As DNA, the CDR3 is TGTGCCAGCAGCCAACAGGGTTTGGAAAATCAGCCCCAGCATTTT.

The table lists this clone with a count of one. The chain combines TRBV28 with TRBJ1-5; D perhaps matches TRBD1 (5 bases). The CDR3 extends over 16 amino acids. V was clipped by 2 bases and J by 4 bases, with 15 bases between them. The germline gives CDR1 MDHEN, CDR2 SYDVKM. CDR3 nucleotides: TGTGCCAGCAGTTTAGGTGGGGCAGGTGGAAATCAGCCCCAGCATTTT. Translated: CASSLGGAGGNQPQHF.

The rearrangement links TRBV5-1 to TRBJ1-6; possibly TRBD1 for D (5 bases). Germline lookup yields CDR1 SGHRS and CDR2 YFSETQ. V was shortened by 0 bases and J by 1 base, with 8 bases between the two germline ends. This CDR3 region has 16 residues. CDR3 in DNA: TGCGCCAGCAGCTTGGATGGGGCTTCCTATAATTCACCCCTCCACTTT. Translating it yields CASSLDGASYNSPLHF.

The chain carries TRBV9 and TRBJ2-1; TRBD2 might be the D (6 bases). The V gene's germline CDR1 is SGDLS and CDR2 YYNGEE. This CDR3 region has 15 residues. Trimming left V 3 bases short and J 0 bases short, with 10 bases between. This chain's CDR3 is CASSASARSYNEQFF. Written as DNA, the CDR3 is TGTGCCAGCAGCGCTAGCGCACGCTCCTACAATGAGCAGTTCTTC.

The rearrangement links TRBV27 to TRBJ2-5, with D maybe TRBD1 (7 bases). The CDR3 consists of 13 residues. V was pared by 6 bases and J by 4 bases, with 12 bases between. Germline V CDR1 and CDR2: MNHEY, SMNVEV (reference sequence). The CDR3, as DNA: TGTGCCAGCAGCCGTCAGGGGGGAGAGACCCAGTACTTC. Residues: CASSRQGGETQYF.

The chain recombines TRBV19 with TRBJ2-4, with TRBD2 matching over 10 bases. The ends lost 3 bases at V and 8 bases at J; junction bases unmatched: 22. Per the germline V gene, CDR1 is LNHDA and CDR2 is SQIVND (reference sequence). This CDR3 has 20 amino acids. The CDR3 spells CASSIRKDPASGRGRDIQYF. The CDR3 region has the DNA TGTGCCAGTAGTATTAGAAAGGACCCGGCAAGCGGGAGGGGTAGGGACATTCAGTACTTC.

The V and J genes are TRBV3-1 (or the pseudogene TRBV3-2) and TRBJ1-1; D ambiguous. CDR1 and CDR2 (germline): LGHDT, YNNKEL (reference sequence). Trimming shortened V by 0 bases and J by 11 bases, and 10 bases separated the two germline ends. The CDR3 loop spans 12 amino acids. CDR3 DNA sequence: TGTGCCAGCAGCCAAGATAAGCGTCAGGCTTTCTTT. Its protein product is CASSQDKRQAFF.

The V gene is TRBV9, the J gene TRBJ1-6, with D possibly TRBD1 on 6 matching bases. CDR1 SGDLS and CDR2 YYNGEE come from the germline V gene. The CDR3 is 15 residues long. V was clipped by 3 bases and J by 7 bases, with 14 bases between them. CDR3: CASSDGGPPNSPLHF. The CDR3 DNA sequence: TGTGCCAGCAGCGACGGGGGGCCGCCGAATTCACCCCTCCACTTT.

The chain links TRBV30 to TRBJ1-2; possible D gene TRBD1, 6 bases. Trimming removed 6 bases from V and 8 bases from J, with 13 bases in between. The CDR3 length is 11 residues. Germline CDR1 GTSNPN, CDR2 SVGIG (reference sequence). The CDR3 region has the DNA TGTGCCTGTTTCGGGACACTCGGCTACACCTTC. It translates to CACFGTLGYTF.

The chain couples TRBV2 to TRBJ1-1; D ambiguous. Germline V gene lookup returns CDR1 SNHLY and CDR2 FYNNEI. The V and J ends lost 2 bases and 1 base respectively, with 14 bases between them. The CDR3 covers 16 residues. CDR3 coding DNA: TGTGCCAGCAGTGAACGACTATTCCCCCCGAACACTGAAGCTTTCTTT. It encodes CASSERLFPPNTEAFF.

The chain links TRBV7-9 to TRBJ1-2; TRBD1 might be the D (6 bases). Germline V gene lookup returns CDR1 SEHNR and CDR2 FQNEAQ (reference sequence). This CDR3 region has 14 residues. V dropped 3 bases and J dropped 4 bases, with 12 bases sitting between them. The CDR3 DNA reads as TGTGCCAGCAGCTTCGGACAGACCTTCTATGGCTACACCTTC. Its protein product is CASSFGQTFYGYTF.

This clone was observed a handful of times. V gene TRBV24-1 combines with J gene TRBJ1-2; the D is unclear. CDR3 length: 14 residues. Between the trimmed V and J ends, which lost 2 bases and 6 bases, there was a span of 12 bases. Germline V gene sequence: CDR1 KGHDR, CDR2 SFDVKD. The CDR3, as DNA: TGTGCCACCAGTGATTCGGGGAAGAAGGATGGCTACACCTTC. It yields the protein CATSDSGKKDGYTF.

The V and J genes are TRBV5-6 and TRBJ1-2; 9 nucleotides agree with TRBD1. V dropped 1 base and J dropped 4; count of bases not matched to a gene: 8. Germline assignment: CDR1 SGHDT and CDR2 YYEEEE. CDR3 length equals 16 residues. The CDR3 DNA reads TGTGCCAGCAGCTTGACAGGGGGCATGGGACCCTATGGCTACACCTTC. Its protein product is CASSLTGGMGPYGYTF.

In DNA form, the CDR3 reads TGTGCCAGCAGCCCAGGGGGGCCCGGTAAGACTTTCTTT. It translates to CASSPGGPGKTFF. The J gene is TRBJ1-1, the V gene TRBV7-2; 7 positions match TRBD1. The CDR3 is 13 residues long. The V gene end was trimmed by 5 bases and the J gene end by 12 bases; junction bases not matched to a gene: 12. Looked up from germline, CDR1 is SGHTA and CDR2 is FQGNSA.

CDR3 loop: CASSGTGDQPQHF. The CDR3 bases are TGTGCCAGCAGTGGCACCGGGGATCAGCCCCAGCATTTT. The chain links TRBV28 to TRBJ1-5; D is unresolved. Germline CDR1 is MDHEN and CDR2 is SYDVKM. There are 13 residues in the CDR3. V lost 5 bases and J 5 bases, leaving 10 bases between the germline ends. Full variable domain (outside the CDR3, taken from reference TRBV28 and TRBJ1-5): DVKVTQSSRYLVKRTGEKVFLECVQDMDHENMFWYRQDPGLGLRLIYFSYDVKMKEKGDIPEGYSVSREKKERFSLILESASTNQTSMYLCASSGTGDQPQHFGDGTRLSIL.

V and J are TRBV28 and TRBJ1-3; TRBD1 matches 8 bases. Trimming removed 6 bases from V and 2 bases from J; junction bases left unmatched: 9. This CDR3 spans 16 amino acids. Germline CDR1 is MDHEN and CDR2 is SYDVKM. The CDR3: CASRRLRQGTGNTIYF. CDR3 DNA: TGTGCCAGCAGGCGATTGAGACAGGGGACTGGAAACACCATATATTTT.